These T cell receptor beta chains were read from a single sample in a study of CD8+CD57+ T cells in acquired aplastic anemia. Each CDR3 protein is one row after TCRdb ran MiXCR on the reads. Of fewer than 85,000 distinct CDR3 sequences detected, under 80% appear once; the ten largest clones hold approximately 80%. Sequenced material: sorted CD4+, CD8+, or CD8+CD57+ T cells (not recorded which) from PBMCs. The receptors originated from a human donor with aplastic anemia. CDR3s include the opening cysteine and the closing phenylalanine or tryptophan. The D gene is left open where the match is weak. Some rows mark clone size as missing; the rest say once, few, many or name a class of expanded clone.

V gene: TRBV7-9; clone size: NA; D gene: TRBD1; J gene: TRBJ1-6; CDR3 DNA: TGTGCCAGCAGTCCAACAATGACAGGGGTAGACCTCCACTTT; CDR3 protein: CASSPTMTGVDLHF
V gene: TRBV19; clone size: NA; D gene: TRBD2; J gene: TRBJ2-7; CDR3 DNA: TGTGCCAGTAGCTCAGTAGCGGGGGGTCGCTACGAGCAGTACTTC; CDR3 protein: CASSSVAGGRYEQYF
V gene: TRBV5-5; clone size: NA; D gene: NA; J gene: TRBJ2-7; CDR3 DNA: TGTGCCAGCAGCTTGGCCGTGGCCACGACCGCCGAGCAGTACTTC; CDR3 protein: CASSLAVATTAEQYF
V gene: TRBV7-8; clone size: NA; D gene: NA; J gene: TRBJ2-7; CDR3 DNA: TGTGCCAGCAGCTTAGGGCTAGGATGGTACGAGCAGTACTTC; CDR3 protein: CASSLGLGWYEQYF
V gene: TRBV7-8; clone size: once; D gene: NA; J gene: TRBJ2-7; CDR3 DNA: TGTGCCAGCAGTTACTCTGCGGACTACGAGCAGTACTTC; CDR3 protein: CASSYSADYEQYF
V gene: TRBV10-3; clone size: NA; D gene: NA; J gene: TRBJ2-7; CDR3 DNA: TGTGCCATCAGTCGATATACAGGGACTGCTTTCTACGAGCAGTACTTC; CDR3 protein: CAISRYTGTAFYEQYF
V gene: TRBV10-3; clone size: NA; D gene: NA; J gene: TRBJ2-7; CDR3 DNA: TGTGCCATCAGTACAGGGATTCCCCTTTACGAGCAGTACTTC; CDR3 protein: CAISTGIPLYEQYF
V gene: TRBV7-8; clone size: NA; D gene: NA; J gene: TRBJ2-7; CDR3 DNA: TGTGCCAGCAGCTTGGTATCGGACGGCGAGCAGTACTTC; CDR3 protein: CASSLVSDGEQYF
V gene: TRBV29-1; clone size: NA; D gene: TRBD2; J gene: TRBJ2-7; CDR3 DNA: TGCAGCGTGGCTGCTACTAGCGGTAGCTCCTACGAGCAGTACTTC; CDR3 protein: CSVAATSGSSYEQYF
V gene: TRBV2; clone size: NA; D gene: TRBD1; J gene: TRBJ2-7; CDR3 DNA: TGTGCCACCCGGGACACAGGGGGGGAGCAGTACTTC; CDR3 protein: CATRDTGGEQYF
V gene: TRBV20-1; clone size: many; D gene: TRBD1; J gene: TRBJ2-7; CDR3 DNA: TGCAGTGCTAGGAAGTCCGGGACAGAGATCTACGAGCAGTACTTC; CDR3 protein: CSARKSGTEIYEQYF
V gene: TRBV12-3/TRBV12-4; clone size: NA; D gene: NA; J gene: TRBJ1-1; CDR3 DNA: TGTGCCAGCCGCAACCGCACAAATATACCAGGGTACACTGAAGCTTTCTTT; CDR3 protein: CASRNRTNIPGYTEAFF
V gene: TRBV3-1; clone size: once; D gene: TRBD1; J gene: TRBJ1-1; CDR3 DNA: TGTGCCAGCAGCCTAAACACAGGGGGACCTCCCGCTGAAGCTTTCTTT; CDR3 protein: CASSLNTGGPPAEAFF
V gene: TRBV2; clone size: NA; D gene: NA; J gene: TRBJ2-7; CDR3 DNA: TGTGCCAGCAGCTTAGTGCGCCGCACCTACGAGCAGTACTTC; CDR3 protein: CASSLVRRTYEQYF
V gene: TRBV7-8; clone size: NA; D gene: NA; J gene: TRBJ2-5; CDR3 DNA: TGTGCCAGCAGGTTCGGGTCCCAAGAGACCCAGTACTTC; CDR3 protein: CASRFGSQETQYF
V gene: TRBV20-1; clone size: many; D gene: NA; J gene: TRBJ1-2; CDR3 DNA: TGCAGTGCAAGGACAGACTATGGCTACACCTTC; CDR3 protein: CSARTDYGYTF
V gene: TRBV20-1; clone size: NA; D gene: TRBD1; J gene: TRBJ2-7; CDR3 DNA: TGCAGTGCTAGAGAGGATTGGCGGCAGGGGGCCTACGAGCAGTACTTC; CDR3 protein: CSAREDWRQGAYEQYF
V gene: TRBV20-1; clone size: NA; D gene: NA; J gene: TRBJ2-5; CDR3 DNA: TGCAGTGCTAGGTCTGCGACGGCGGGAAGGGGGTATAGCCAAGAGACCCAGTACTTC; CDR3 protein: CSARSATAGRGYSQETQYF
V gene: TRBV19; clone size: NA; D gene: TRBD2; J gene: TRBJ2-1; CDR3 DNA: TGTGCCAGTAAAAGGGGGCTAGCGGGGGACCCTGCCTACAATGAGCAGTTCTTC; CDR3 protein: CASKRGLAGDPAYNEQFF
V gene: TRBV7-8; clone size: NA; D gene: TRBD1; J gene: TRBJ1-1; CDR3 DNA: TGTGCCAGCAGCTTAGGGGACAGGAACACTGAAGCTTTCTTT; CDR3 protein: CASSLGDRNTEAFF
V gene: TRBV15; clone size: once; D gene: TRBD1; J gene: TRBJ2-3; CDR3 DNA: TGTGCCACCAGCAGAGACGGACAGGGGAGAGATACGCAGTATTTT; CDR3 protein: CATSRDGQGRDTQYF
V gene: TRBV2; clone size: few; D gene: NA; J gene: TRBJ1-1; CDR3 DNA: TGTGCCAGCAGTGACCAGGGGCGAGGGACTGAAGCTTTCTTT; CDR3 protein: CASSDQGRGTEAFF
V gene: TRBV7-2; clone size: NA; D gene: NA; J gene: TRBJ1-1; CDR3 DNA: TGTGCCAGCAGCAGCCGGGACAACACTGAAGCTTTCTTT; CDR3 protein: CASSSRDNTEAFF
V gene: TRBV10-3; clone size: NA; D gene: NA; J gene: TRBJ2-7; CDR3 DNA: TGTGCCATCAGGACGACGGGTGGTGAGCAGTACTTC; CDR3 protein: CAIRTTGGEQYF